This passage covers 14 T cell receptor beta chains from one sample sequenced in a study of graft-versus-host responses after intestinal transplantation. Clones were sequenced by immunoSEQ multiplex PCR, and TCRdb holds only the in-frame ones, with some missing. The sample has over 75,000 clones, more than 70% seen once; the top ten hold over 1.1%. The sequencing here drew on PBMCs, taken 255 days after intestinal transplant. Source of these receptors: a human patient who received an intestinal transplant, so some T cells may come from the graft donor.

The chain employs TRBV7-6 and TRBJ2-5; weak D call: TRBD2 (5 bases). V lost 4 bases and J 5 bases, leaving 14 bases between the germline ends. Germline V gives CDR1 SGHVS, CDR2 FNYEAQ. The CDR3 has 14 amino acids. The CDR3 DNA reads TGTGCCAGCAGCTCAGTCACTAGAGGGGAGACCCAGTACTTC. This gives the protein CASSSVTRGETQYF.

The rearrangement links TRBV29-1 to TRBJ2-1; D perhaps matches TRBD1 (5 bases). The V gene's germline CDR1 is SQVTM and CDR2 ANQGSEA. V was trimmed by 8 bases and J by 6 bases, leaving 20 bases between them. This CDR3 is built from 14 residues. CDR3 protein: CSYNGQGVVNEQFF. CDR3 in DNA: TGCAGCTACAATGGGCAGGGTGTAGTCAATGAGCAGTTCTTC.

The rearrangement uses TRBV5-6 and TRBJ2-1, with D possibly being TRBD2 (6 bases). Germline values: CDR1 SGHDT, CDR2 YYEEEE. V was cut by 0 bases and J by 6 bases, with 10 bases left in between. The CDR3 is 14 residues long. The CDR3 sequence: CASSLAAGSNEQFF. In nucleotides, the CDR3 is TGTGCCAGCAGCTTGGCGGCGGGGTCCAATGAGCAGTTCTTC.

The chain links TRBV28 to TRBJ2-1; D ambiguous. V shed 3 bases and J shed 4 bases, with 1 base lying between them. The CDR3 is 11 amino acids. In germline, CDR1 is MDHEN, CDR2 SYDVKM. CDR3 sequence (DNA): TGTGCCAGCAGTTTGTACAATGAGCAGTTCTTC. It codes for CASSLYNEQFF.

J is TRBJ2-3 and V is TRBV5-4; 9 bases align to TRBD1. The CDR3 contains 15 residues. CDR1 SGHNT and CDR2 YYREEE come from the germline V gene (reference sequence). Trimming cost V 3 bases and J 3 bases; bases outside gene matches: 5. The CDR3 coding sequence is TGTGCCAGCAGCTCGACAGGGGGGGGAACAGATACGCAGTATTTT. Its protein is CASSSTGGGTDTQYF.

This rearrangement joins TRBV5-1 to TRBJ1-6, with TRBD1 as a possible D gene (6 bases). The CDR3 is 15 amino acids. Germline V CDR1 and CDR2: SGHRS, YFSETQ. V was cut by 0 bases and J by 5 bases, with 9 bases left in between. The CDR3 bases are TGCGCCAGCAGCTTGGAACAGGGCAATAATTCACCCCTCCACTTT. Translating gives CASSLEQGNNSPLHF.

CDR3 region: CASSYSGGRGYTF. CDR3 DNA: TGTGCCAGCAGTTACTCAGGGGGCCGGGGCTACACCTTC. V and J are TRBV6-5 and TRBJ1-2, with 7 bases that match TRBD1. V was pared by 0 bases and J by 8 bases, with 3 bases of the junction left unmatched. Germline V gene sequence: CDR1 MNHEY, CDR2 SVGAGI. This CDR3 spans 13 amino acids.

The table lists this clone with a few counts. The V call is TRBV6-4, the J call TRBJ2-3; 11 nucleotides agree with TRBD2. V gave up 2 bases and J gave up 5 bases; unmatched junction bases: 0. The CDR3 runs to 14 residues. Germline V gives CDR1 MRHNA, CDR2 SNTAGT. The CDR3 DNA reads TGTGCCAGCAGTGACGGACTAGCGGGAGATACGCAGTATTTT. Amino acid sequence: CASSDGLAGDTQYF.

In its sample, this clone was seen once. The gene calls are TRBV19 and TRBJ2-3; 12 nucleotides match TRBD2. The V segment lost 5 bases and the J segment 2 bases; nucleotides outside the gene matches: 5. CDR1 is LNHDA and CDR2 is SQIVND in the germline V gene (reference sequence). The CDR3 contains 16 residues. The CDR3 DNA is TGTGCCAGTAGTCTACTAGCGGGGGGCCTCACAGATACGCAGTATTTT. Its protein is CASSLLAGGLTDTQYF.

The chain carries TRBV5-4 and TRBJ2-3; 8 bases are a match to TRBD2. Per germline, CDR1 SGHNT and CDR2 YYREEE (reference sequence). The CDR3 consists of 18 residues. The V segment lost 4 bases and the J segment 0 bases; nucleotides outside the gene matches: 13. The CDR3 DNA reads TGTGCCAGCAGCCCGTCTGGGGCGGGGGGTCCTAGCACAGATACGCAGTATTTT. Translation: CASSPSGAGGPSTDTQYF.

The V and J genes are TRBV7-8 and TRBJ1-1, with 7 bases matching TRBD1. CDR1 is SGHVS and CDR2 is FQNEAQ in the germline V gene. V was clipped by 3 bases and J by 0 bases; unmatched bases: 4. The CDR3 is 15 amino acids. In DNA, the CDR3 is TGTGCCAGCAGCTTCATACAGGGGCTGAACACTGAAGCTTTCTTT. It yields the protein CASSFIQGLNTEAFF.

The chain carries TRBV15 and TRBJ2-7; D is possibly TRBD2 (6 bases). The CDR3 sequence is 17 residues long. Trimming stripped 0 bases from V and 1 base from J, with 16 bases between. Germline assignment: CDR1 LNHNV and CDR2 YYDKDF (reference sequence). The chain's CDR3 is CATSRDLAGGRSYEQYF. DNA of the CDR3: TGTGCCACCAGCAGAGATTTGGCCGGGGGTAGGTCCTACGAGCAGTACTTC.

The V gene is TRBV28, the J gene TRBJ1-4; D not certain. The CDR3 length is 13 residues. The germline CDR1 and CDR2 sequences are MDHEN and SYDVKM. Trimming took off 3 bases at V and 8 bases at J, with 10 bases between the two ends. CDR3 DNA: TGTGCCAGCAGTTTTGTAACGATGGAAAAACTGTTTTTT. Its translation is CASSFVTMEKLFF. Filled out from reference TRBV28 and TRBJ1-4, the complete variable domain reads DVKVTQSSRYLVKRTGEKVFLECVQDMDHENMFWYRQDPGLGLRLIYFSYDVKMKEKGDIPEGYSVSREKKERFSLILESASTNQTSMYLCASSFVTMEKLFFGSGTQLSVL.

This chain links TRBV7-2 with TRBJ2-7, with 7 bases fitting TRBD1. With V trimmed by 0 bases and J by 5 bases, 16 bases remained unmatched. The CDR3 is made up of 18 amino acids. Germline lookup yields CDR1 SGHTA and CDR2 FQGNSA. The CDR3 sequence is CASSLAKRTGAGWDEQYF. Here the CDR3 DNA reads TGTGCCAGCAGCTTAGCGAAACGAACAGGGGCTGGCTGGGACGAGCAGTACTTC.